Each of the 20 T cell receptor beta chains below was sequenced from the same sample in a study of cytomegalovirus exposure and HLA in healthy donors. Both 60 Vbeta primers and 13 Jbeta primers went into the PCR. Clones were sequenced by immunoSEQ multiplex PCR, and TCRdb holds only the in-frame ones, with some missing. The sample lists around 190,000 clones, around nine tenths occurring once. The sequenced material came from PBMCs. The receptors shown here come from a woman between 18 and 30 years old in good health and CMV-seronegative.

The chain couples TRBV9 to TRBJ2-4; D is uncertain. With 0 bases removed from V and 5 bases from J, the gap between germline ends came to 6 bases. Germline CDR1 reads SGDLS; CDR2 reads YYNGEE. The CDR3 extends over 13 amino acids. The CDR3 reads CASSVGLENIQYF. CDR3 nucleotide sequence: TGTGCCAGCAGCGTAGGACTGGAAAACATTCAGTACTTC.

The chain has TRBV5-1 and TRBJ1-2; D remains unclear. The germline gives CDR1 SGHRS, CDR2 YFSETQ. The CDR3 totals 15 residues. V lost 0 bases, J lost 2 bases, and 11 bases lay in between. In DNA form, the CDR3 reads TGCGCCAGCAGCTTGGATGCGGGCCGCAACTATGGCTACACCTTC. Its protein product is CASSLDAGRNYGYTF.

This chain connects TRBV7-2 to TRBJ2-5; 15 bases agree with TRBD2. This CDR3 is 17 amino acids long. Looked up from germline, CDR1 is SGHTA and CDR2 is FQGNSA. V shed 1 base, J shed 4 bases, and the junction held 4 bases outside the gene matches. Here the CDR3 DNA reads TGTGCCAGCAGCTTAGACGGACTAGCGGGGGGGGGAGAGACCCAGTACTTC. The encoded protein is CASSLDGLAGGGETQYF.

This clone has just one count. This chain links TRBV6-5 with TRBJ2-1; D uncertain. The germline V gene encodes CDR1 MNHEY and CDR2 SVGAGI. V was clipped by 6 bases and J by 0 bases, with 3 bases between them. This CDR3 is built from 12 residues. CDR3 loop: CASSFSYNEQFF. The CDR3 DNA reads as TGTGCCAGCAGCTTCTCCTACAATGAGCAGTTCTTC.

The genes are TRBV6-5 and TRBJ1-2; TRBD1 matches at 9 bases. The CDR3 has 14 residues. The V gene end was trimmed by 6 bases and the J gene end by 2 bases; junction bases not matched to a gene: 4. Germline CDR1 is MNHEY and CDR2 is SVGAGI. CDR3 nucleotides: TGTGCCAGCAGGGGGACAGGGCTCAACTATGGCTACACCTTC. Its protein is CASRGTGLNYGYTF.

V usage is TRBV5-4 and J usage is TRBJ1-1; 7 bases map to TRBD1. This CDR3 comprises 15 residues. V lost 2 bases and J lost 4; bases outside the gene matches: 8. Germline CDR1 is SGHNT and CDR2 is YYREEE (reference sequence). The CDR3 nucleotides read TGTGCCAGCAGCTTCCCAACAGGGGTCCTCACTGAAGCTTTCTTT. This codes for CASSFPTGVLTEAFF.

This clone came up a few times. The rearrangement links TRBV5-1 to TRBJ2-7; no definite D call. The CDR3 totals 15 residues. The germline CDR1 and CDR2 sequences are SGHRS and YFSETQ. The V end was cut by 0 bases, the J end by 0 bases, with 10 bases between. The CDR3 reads CASSLVKFSSYEQYF. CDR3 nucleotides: TGCGCCAGCAGCTTGGTGAAGTTCAGCTCCTACGAGCAGTACTTC.

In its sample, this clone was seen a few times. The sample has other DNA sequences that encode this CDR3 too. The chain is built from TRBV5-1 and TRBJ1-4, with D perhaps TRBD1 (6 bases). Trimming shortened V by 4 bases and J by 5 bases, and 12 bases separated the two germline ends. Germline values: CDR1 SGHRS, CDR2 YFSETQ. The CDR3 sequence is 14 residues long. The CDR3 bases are TGCGCCAGCAGCCCGGACAGAGTAAATGAAAAACTGTTTTTT. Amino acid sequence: CASSPDRVNEKLFF.

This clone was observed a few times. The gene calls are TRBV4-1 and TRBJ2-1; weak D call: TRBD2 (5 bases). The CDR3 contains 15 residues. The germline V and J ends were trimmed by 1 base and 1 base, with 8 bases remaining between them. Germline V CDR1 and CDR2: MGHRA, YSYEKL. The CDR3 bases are TGCGCCAGCAGCCAAGCAACTAGTTCCTACAATGAGCAGTTCTTC. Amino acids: CASSQATSSYNEQFF.

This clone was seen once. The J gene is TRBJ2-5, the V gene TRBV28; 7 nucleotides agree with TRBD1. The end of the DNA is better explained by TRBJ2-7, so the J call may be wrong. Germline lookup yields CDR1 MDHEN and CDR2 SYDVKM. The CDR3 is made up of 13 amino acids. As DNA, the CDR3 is TGTGCCAGCAGTCACAGGGGCTCCTACGAGCAGTACTTC. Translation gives CASSHRGSYEQYF.

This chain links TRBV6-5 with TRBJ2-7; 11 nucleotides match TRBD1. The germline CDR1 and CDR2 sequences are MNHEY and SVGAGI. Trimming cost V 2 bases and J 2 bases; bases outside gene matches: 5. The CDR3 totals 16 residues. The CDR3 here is CASSYRPGQGAYEQYF. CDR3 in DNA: TGTGCCAGCAGTTACAGGCCGGGACAGGGGGCCTACGAGCAGTACTTC.

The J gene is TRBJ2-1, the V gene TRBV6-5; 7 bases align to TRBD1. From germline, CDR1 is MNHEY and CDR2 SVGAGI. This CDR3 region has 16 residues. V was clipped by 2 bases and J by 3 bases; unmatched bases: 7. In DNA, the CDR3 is TGTGCCAGCAGTTACGTCGCCGGGACAGACTACAATGAGCAGTTCTTC. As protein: CASSYVAGTDYNEQFF.

In nucleotides, the CDR3 is TGTGCCATCAGCCAGCGGGGCAGCACAGATACGCAGTATTTT. The encoded protein is CAISQRGSTDTQYF. V and J are TRBV10-3 and TRBJ2-3; 7 nucleotides align to TRBD2. With 6 bases clipped from V and 0 bases from J, the junction kept 3 bases outside the gene matches. The CDR3 loop spans 14 amino acids. In germline, CDR1 is ENHRY, CDR2 SYGVKD.

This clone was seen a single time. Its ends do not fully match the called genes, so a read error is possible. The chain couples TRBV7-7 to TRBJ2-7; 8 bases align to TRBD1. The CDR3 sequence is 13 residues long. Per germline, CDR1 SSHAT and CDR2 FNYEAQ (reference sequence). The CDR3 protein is CASSLGQGDEQYF. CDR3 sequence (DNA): TGTGCTAGCAGCTTAGGACAGGGTGACGAGCAGTACTTC.

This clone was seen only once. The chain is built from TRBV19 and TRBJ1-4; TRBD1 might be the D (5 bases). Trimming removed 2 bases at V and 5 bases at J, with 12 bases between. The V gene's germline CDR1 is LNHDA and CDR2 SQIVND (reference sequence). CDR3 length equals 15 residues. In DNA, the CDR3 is TGTGCCAGTAGTATAAAAGGACACAGAAATGAAAAACTGTTTTTT. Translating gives CASSIKGHRNEKLFF.

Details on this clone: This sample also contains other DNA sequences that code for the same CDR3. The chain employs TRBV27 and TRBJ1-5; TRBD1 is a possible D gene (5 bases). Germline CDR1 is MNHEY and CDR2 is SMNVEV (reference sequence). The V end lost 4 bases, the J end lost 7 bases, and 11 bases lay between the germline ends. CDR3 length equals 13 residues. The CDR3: CASSSRRDQPQHF. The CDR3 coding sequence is TGTGCCAGCAGTTCCCGGAGGGACCAGCCCCAGCATTTT.

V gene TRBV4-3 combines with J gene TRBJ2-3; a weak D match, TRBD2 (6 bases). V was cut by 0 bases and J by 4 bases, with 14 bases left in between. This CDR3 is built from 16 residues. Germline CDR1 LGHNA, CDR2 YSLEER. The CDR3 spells CASSQDWASVADTQYF. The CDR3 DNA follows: TGCGCCAGCAGCCAAGATTGGGCTAGCGTAGCAGATACGCAGTATTTT.

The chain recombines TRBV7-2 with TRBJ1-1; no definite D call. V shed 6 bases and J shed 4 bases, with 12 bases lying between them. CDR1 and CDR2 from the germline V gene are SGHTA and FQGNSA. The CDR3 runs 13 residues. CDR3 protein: CASRPGDGTEAFF. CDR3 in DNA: TGTGCCAGCAGACCTGGAGACGGCACTGAAGCTTTCTTT.

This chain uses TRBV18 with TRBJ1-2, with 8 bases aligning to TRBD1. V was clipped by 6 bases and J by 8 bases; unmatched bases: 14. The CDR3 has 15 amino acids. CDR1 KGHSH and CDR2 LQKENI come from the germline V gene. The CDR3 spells CASSPGQGVSWGYTF. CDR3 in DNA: TGTGCCAGCTCTCCTGGACAGGGAGTATCCTGGGGCTACACCTTC.

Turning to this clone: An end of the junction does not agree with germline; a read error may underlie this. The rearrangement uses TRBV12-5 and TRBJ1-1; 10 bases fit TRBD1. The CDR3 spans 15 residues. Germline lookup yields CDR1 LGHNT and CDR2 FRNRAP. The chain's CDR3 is CASGSNPGQGTEASF. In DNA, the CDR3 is TGTGCTAGTGGTTCAAATCCGGGACAGGGGACTGAAGCTTCCTTT.